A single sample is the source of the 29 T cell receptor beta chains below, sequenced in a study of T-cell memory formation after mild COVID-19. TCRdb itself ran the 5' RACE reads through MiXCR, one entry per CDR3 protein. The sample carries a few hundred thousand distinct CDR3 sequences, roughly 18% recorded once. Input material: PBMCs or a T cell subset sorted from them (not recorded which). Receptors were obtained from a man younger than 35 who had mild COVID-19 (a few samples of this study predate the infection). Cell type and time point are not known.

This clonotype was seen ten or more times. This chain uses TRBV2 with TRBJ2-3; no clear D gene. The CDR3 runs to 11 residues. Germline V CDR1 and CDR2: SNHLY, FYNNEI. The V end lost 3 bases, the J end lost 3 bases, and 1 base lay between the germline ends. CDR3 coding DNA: TGTGCCAGCAGTGAGACAGATACGCAGTATTTT. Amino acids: CASSETDTQYF.

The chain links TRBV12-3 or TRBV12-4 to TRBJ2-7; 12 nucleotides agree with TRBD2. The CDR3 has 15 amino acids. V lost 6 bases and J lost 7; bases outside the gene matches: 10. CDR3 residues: CASSLTSGGSWEQYF. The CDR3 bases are TGTGCCAGCAGCCTGACTAGCGGGGGCTCCTGGGAGCAGTACTTC.

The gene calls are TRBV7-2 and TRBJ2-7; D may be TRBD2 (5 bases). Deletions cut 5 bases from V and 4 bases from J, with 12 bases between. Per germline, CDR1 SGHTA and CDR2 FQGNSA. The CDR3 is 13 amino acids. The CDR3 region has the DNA TGTGCCAGCAGCGTTCTTGGGAGATACGAGCAGTACTTC. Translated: CASSVLGRYEQYF. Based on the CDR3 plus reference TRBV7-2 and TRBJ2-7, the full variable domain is GAGVSQSPSNKVTEKGKDVELRCDPISGHTALYWYRQSLGQGLEFLIYFQGNSAPDKSGLPSDRFSAERTGGSVSTLTIQRTQQEDSAVYLCASSVLGRYEQYFGPGTRLTVT.

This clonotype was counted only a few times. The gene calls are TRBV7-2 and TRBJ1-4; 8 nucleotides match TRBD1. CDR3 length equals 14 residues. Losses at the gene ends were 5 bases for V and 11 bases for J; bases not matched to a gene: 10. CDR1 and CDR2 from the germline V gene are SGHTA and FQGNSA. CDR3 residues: CASSPQAGGGKLFF. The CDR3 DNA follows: TGTGCCAGCAGCCCGCAGGCAGGGGGCGGGAAACTGTTTTTT.

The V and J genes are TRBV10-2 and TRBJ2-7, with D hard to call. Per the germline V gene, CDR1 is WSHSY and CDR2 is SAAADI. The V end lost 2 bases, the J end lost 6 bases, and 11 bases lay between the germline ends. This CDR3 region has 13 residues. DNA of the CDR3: TGCGCCAGCAGTGAGCAGCTCTGGGGCGAGCAGTACTTC. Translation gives CASSEQLWGEQYF.

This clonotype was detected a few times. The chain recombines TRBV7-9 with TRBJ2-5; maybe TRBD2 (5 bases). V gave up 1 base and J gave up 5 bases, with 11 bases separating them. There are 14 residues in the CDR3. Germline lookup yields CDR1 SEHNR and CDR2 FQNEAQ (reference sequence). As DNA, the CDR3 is TGTGCCAGCAGCTTAGTAGCGACTACGGAGACCCAGTACTTC. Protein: CASSLVATTETQYF.

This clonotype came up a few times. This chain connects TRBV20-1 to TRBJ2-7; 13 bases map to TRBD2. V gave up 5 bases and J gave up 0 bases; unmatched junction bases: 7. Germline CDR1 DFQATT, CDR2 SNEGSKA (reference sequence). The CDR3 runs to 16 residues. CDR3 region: CSAGGTSGKSSYEQYV. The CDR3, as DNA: TGCAGTGCTGGCGGGACTAGCGGGAAGAGCTCCTACGAGCAGTACGTC.

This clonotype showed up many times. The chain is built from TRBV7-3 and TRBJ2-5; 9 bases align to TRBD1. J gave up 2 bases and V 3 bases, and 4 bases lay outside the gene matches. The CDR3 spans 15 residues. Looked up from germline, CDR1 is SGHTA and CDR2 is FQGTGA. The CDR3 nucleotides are TGTGCCAGCAGCTTGACGGGGACAGGGCAAGAGACCCAGTACTTC. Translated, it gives CASSLTGTGQETQYF.

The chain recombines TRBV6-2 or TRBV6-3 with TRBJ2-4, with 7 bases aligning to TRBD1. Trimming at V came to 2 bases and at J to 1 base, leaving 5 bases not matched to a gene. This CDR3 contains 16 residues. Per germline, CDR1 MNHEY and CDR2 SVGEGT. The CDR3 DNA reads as TGTGCCAGCAGTTACCGACAGGGATGGGCCAAAAACATTCAGTACTTC. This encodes CASSYRQGWAKNIQYF.

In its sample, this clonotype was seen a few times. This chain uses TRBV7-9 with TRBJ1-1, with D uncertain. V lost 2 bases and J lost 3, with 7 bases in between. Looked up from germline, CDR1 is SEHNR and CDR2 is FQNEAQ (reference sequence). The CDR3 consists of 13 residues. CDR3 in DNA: TGTGCCAGCAGCTTAATAGGGCACACTGAAGCTTTCTTT. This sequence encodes CASSLIGHTEAFF.

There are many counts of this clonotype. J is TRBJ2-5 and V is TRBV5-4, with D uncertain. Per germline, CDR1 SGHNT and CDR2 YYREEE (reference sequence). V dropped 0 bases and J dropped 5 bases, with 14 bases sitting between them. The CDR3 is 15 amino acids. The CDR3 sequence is CASSLGVEAKETQYF. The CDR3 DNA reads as TGTGCCAGCAGCTTGGGGGTTGAAGCGAAGGAGACCCAGTACTTC. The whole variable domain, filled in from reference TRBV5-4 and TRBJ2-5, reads ETGVTQSPTHLIKTRGQQVTLRCSSQSGHNTVSWYQQALGQGPQFIFQYYREEENGRGNFPPRFSGLQFPNYSSELNVNALELDDSALYLCASSLGVEAKETQYFGPGTRLLVL.

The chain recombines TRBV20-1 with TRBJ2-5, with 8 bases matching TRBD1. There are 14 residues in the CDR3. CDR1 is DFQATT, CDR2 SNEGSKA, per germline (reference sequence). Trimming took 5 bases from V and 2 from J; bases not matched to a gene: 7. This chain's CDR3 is CSAVPGTGQETQYF. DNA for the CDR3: TGCAGTGCTGTCCCCGGGACAGGACAAGAGACCCAGTACTTC.

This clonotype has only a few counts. The CDR3 sequence is CASSPGGTSRRETQYF. The CDR3 DNA reads TGTGCCAGCAGCCCCGGGGGTACTAGCCGCCGAGAGACCCAGTACTTC. This chain uses TRBV7-2 with TRBJ2-5, with D possibly TRBD2 on 6 matching bases. The ends were cut back, 5 bases at V and 4 bases at J, with 20 bases in the middle. The CDR3 consists of 16 residues. Per the germline V gene, CDR1 is SGHTA and CDR2 is FQGNSA.

CDR3 coding DNA: TGTGCCAGCAGCTTAGCGGGGGCTCGGGACACTGAAGCTTTCTTT. It yields the protein CASSLAGARDTEAFF. The chain recombines TRBV7-2 with TRBJ1-1, with a weak D call TRBD1 (6 bases). The germline V gene encodes CDR1 SGHTA and CDR2 FQGNSA. V lost 0 bases and J 3 bases, leaving 11 bases between the germline ends. This CDR3 comprises 15 residues.

This CDR3 reads CSAREGTDTQYF. The CDR3 region has the DNA TGCAGTGCTAGAGAGGGCACAGATACGCAGTATTTT. This chain joins TRBV20-1 and TRBJ2-3; D unresolved. Germline loops: CDR1 DFQATT, CDR2 SNEGSKA (reference sequence). The CDR3 runs to 12 residues. V was shortened by 0 bases and J by 1 base, with 2 bases between the two germline ends.

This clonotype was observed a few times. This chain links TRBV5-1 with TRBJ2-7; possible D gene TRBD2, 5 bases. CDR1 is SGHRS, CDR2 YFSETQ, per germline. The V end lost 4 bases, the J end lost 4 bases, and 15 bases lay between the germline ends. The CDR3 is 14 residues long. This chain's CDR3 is CASSTGPAGYEQYF. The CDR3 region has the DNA TGCGCCAGCAGCACCGGACCGGCGGGTTACGAGCAGTACTTC.

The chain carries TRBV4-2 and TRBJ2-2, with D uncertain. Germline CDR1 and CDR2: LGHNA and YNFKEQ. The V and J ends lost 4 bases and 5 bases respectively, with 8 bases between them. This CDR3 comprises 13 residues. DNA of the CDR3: TGTGCCAGCAGCCCTCGGCAGACCGGGGAGCTGTTTTTT. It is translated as CASSPRQTGELFF.

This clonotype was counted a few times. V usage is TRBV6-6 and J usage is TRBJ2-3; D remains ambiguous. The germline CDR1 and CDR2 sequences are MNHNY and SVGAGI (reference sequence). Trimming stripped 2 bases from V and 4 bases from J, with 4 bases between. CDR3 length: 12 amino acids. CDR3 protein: CASSYGPDTQYF. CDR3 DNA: TGTGCCAGCAGTTACGGTCCAGATACGCAGTATTTT.

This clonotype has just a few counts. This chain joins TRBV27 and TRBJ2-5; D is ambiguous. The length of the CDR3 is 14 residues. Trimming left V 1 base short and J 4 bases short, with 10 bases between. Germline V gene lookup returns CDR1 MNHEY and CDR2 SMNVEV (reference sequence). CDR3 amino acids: CASSLWWESETQYF. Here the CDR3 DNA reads TGTGCCAGCAGTTTATGGTGGGAATCAGAGACCCAGTACTTC.

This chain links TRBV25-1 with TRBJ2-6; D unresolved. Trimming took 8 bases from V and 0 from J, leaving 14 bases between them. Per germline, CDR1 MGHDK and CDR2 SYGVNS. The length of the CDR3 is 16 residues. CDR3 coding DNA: TGTGCCAGCCGACCCCACGCTGGCTCTGGGGCCAACGTCCTGACTTTC. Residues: CASRPHAGSGANVLTF.

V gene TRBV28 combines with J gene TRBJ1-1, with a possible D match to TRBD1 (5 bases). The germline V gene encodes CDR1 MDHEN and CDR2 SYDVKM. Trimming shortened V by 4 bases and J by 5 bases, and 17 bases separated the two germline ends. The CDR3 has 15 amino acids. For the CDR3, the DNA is TGTGCCAGCAGTTCCCCGACAGCCGGGGAGACTGAAGCTTTCTTT. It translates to CASSSPTAGETEAFF.

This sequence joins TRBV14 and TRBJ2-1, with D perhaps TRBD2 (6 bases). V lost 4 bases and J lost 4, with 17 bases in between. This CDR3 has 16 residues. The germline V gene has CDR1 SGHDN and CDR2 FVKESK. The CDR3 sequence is CASSRRPGVGYNEQFF. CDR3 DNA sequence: TGTGCCAGCAGCCGAAGGCCGGGAGTAGGATACAATGAGCAGTTCTTC. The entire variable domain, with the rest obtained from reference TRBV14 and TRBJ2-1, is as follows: EAGVTQFPSHSVIEKGQTVTLRCDPISGHDNLYWYRRVMGKEIKFLLHFVKESKQDESGMPNNRFLAERTGGTYSTLKVQPAELEDSGVYFCASSRRPGVGYNEQFFGPGTRLTVL.

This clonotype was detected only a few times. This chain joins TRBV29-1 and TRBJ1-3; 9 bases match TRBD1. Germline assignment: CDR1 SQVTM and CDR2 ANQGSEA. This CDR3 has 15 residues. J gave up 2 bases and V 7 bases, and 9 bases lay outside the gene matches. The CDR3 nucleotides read TGCAGCGCCCAGCGGACAGGGGAAACTGGAAACACCATATATTTT. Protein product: CSAQRTGETGNTIYF.

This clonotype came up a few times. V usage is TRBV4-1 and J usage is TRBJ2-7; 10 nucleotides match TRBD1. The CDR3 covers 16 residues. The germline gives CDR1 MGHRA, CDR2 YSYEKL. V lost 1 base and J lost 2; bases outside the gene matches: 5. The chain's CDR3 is CASSQAPGQGTYEQYF. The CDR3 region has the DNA TGCGCCAGCAGCCAAGCCCCGGGACAGGGGACCTACGAGCAGTACTTC.

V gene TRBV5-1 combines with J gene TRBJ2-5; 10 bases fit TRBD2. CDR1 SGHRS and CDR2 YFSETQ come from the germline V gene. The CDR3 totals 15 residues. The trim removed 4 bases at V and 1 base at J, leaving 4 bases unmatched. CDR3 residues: CASSVLAGGQETQYF. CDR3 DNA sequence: TGCGCCAGCAGCGTCTTAGCGGGGGGCCAAGAGACCCAGTACTTC. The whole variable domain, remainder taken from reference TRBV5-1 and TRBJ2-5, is KAGVTQTPRYLIKTRGQQVTLSCSPISGHRSVSWYQQTPGQGLQFLFEYFSETQRNKGNFPGRFSGRQFSNSRSEMNVSTLELGDSALYLCASSVLAGGQETQYFGPGTRLLVL.

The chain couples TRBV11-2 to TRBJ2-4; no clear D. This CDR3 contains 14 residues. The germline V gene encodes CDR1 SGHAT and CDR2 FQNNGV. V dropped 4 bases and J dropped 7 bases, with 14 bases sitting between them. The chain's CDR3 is CASSYQFVGNIQYF. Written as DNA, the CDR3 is TGTGCCAGCAGCTATCAATTTGTTGGGAACATTCAGTACTTC.

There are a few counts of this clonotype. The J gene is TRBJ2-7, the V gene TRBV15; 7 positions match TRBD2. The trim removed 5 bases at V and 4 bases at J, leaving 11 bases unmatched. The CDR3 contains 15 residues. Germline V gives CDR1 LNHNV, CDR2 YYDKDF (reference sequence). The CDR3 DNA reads TGTGCCACCAGCTCGGGGGGTGCCGGTCGGTACGAGCAGTACGTC. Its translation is CATSSGGAGRYEQYV.

The CDR3: CASSGPTGYTDTQYF. The CDR3 nucleotides are TGTGCCAGCAGCGGCCCGACAGGCTACACAGATACGCAGTATTTT. J is TRBJ2-3 and V is TRBV9; TRBD1 might be the D (6 bases). The CDR3 contains 15 residues. Looked up from germline, CDR1 is SGDLS and CDR2 is YYNGEE. Deletions cut 3 bases from V and 2 bases from J, with 13 bases between.

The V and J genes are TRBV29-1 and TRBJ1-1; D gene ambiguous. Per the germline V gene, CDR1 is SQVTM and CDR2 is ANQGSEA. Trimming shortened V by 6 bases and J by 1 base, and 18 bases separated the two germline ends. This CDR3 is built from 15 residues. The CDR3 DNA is TGCAGCGTAGACCCGGGAAGTCCGGCGAACACTGAAGCTTTCTTT. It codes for CSVDPGSPANTEAFF.